This passage covers 5 T cell receptor beta chains from one sample sequenced in a study of blood T cells in healthy people across ages. Primers used in a second PCR of about 6 to 11 cycles were a sample-barcoded 5' primer and a J-beta primer mix. Using its own MiXCR run on the 5' RACE reads, TCRdb lists one record per CDR3 protein. The table records roughly 1 million distinct CDR3 sequences, under 30% of them present only once. The same sample was also studied in work on T cells of mothers and their children.

The sequencing input was blood. Source of these receptors: a girl aged 2-9 years in good health.

This clonotype has only a few counts. The chain carries TRBV7-9 and TRBJ1-2; D possibly corresponds to TRBD1 (5 bases). Germline V CDR1 and CDR2: SEHNR, FQNEAQ (reference sequence). V lost 5 bases to trimming and J lost 0 bases, with 10 bases between them. There are 14 residues in the CDR3. CDR3 in amino acids: CASSRDGSNYGYTF. CDR3 DNA sequence: TGTGCCAGCAGCCGGGACGGATCTAACTATGGCTACACCTTC.

The V gene is TRBV24-1, the J gene TRBJ2-2; no definite D call. This CDR3 is 14 amino acids long. The V gene lost 9 bases and the J gene lost 1 base, with 11 bases spanning the gap. The germline V gene encodes CDR1 KGHDR and CDR2 SFDVKD. In DNA form, the CDR3 reads TGTGCCACCTCCCGGACGGTGAACACCGGGGAGCTGTTTTTT. Translated, it gives CATSRTVNTGELFF.

The chain has TRBV27 and TRBJ2-1, with D possibly matching TRBD2 (5 bases). The CDR3 totals 14 residues. In germline, CDR1 is MNHEY, CDR2 SMNVEV (reference sequence). Trimming took 3 bases from V and 7 from J, leaving 13 bases between them. The DNA for the CDR3 is TGTGCCAGCAGTTTTGGTCTAGCCGTAAATGAGCAGTTCTTC. Encoded protein: CASSFGLAVNEQFF.

This clonotype turned up a few times. The gene calls are TRBV2 and TRBJ2-1; 7 positions match TRBD2. Losses at the gene ends were 6 bases for V and 6 bases for J; bases not matched to a gene: 2. This CDR3 spans 12 amino acids. Looked up from germline, CDR1 is SNHLY and CDR2 is FYNNEI. This chain's CDR3 is CASRGGVNEQFF. The CDR3 DNA is TGTGCCAGCAGGGGGGGGGTCAATGAGCAGTTCTTC.

V is TRBV28 and J is TRBJ2-1; D may be TRBD1 (6 bases). Germline V gene lookup returns CDR1 MDHEN and CDR2 SYDVKM. V lost 2 bases, J lost 6 bases, and 14 bases lay in between. The CDR3 runs 15 residues. As DNA, the CDR3 is TGTGCCAGCAGTTTACCGGAAATGGGGGCCAATGAGCAGTTCTTC. Translation: CASSLPEMGANEQFF.